This T cell receptor beta chain was captured in a study of OX40 agonist ivuxolimab in advanced cancers. Study as a whole: The dose-escalation cohort was over 65% male, with a mean age of around 54 years, ranging roughly 20 to 90.

Study observations and caveats: Expanded clones were, on average, more numerous in CD8+ T cells than in CD4+.

CDR1 and CDR2 from the germline V gene are SEHNR and FQNEAQ (reference sequence). There are 11 residues in the CDR3. V shed 5 bases and J shed 7 bases, with 9 bases lying between them. The protocol was immunoSEQ multiplex PCR, while the TCRdb copy is restricted to in-frame clones and leaves out a portion. Among tens of thousands of clones listed, around 84% were seen once. About this clone itself: The antigen is undetermined.

The chain has TRBV7-9 and TRBJ2-7; unclear D gene. The origin of this receptor is an adult with an advanced solid tumor such as melanoma, head and neck, liver or kidney cancer. The material was CD4+ or CD8+ T cells sorted from blood, obtained in a trial of the OX40 agonist ivuxolimab. This CDR3 reads CASSRGQEQYF. The CDR3 DNA reads TGTGCCAGCAGCCGTGGTCAAGAGCAGTACTTC.